The present entry profiles one T cell receptor (beta chain) with its context. This clone's antigen is unknown. Base qualities are not recorded, but no much larger clone differs from it by a single base. Library construction relied on 5' RACE. The data were produced on an Illumina HiSeq 2500. The second PCR ran for about 7 to 11 cycles and used a J-beta primer mix along with a sample-barcoded 5' primer. A unique molecular identifier was introduced onto each TCR beta cDNA molecule by a template-switch 5' adaptor carrying 12 random nucleotides. Each sample yielded at least 2.5 million CDR3-containing paired-end reads. First-strand cDNA was synthesized from all RNA with the Mint cDNA synthesis kit, primed by a TRBC-specific oligonucleotide. Following uracil-DNA glycosylase treatment, all cDNA underwent a first 18-cycle PCR with the universal primers M1SS and BC2_uni_R. The study's processing was this. For normalization, 1 million high-quality reads were randomly selected from each sample, with every read carrying a distinct molecular identifier. Instead of being binned into consensus sequences, reads with shared molecular identifiers were discarded. MiTCR, with a Q25 quality threshold and the strictest error-elimination algorithm, was used for CDR3 identification, clonotype clustering and error correction. A nonparametric unseen species model using Euler transformation provided a lower-bound estimate of total TCR beta diversity. Through fastp at Q25 and MiXCR, TCRdb rebuilt clones from the public reads, retaining in-frame beta chains. Each CDR3 protein gets just one entry, which takes the most common genes and DNA from the rows behind it. TCRdb's processing, not the authors' own work, is the source of the V and J calls. Across this sample there are about 1.4 million distinct CDR3 sequences, with 59% seen only once. The ten biggest clones cover 6.5% to 8.5% of the sample.

The data are from a study of blood T cells in healthy people across ages (dated by TCRdb to 2013 to 2016). Background for the entire study: In model experiments, template switching captured roughly one uniquely barcoded TCR beta cDNA molecule for every two T cells. To avoid experimental bias, donors of different ages were distributed randomly across sequencing lanes. To track age-related changes in TCR beta repertoire diversity, the study relied on deep sequencing normalized with unique cDNA molecular identifiers. Using the same blood draw, the study looked at two additional independent replicas of 1 million unique cDNA reads for two donors, one aged 18 to 30 and the other aged 80 or older. Four age groups were formed from the donors: young (average approximately 15 years), middle-aged (around 41), aged (approximately 60) and long-lived (roughly 81). Here is what the overall study found, with its caveats: The percentage of naive T cells measured by flow cytometry correlated strongly with observed TCR beta diversity. Since profiling was done on bulk unsorted PBMCs, naive and antigen-experienced compartments could not be conclusively compared. Estimates of total diversity based on one million sequenced T cells were regarded as lower bounds and as underestimates. Donor CMV infection status was unknown, potentially confounding age-related changes in expanded clonotypes. Compared with the aged group, more naive CD4+ T cells, fewer expanded clones and increased TCR diversity were shown by the long-lived group, suggesting age selection. Observed TCR beta diversity per million T cells fell roughly linearly with age, and a significant reduction was already apparent by age roughly 40.

The approximately 41 donors, aged about 6 to 90 years, were systemically healthy Caucasian individuals from Russia. Roughly 11 milliliters of peripheral blood were drawn from each donor into EDTA-treated Vacutainer tubes. Ficoll-Paque density-gradient centrifugation was used to isolate PBMCs, with at least 6 million per sample. Trizol reagent was used to extract total RNA from PBMCs, with at least 6 micrograms per sample. The percentages of naive CD45RAhigh/CD27high T cells were determined by flow cytometry on a PBMC aliquot from every donor. Sequencing was carried out using blood. This sequence was found in a young man in good health.

The nucleotide sequence is TGTGCCAGCAGCCGAACAGGGGGCGGAAATTCACCCCTCCACTTT. Its translation is CASSRTGGGNSPLHF. The chain is made from TRBV7-2 and TRBJ1-6, with 9 middle bases fitting TRBD1. The CDR3 runs 15 amino acids, cysteine and phenylalanine included. CDR3 DNA is the only sequence kept; it has 45 bases, read in frame from the first base. The germline V gene gives CDR1 as SGHTA and CDR2 as FQGNSA. V loses 5 bases at its end and J loses 7 bases; junction bases beyond the gene matches: 6.